These T cell receptor beta chains were read from a single sample in a study of shared clonotypes between healthy human individuals. Data came from immunoSEQ multiplex PCR; TCRdb stores just in-frame clones and leaves some out. The sample yields some 1.4 million clones, around 95% seen once. Sequencing was done on a sample of naive CD4+ T cells sorted from blood. These receptors all come from a man aged 25 to 40 in good health. CDR3s include the opening cysteine and the closing phenylalanine or tryptophan. Fields, in order: J gene, clone size, D gene, V gene, CDR3 DNA, CDR3 protein. D genes are given only for firm matches. Clone size is given for some rows only: seen once, a few or many times, or a class if the clone is expanded.

j_gene: TRBJ2-6; abundance: -; d_gene: -; v_gene: TRBV28; CDR3nt: TGTGCCAGCAGTCAGGACAGCTCTGGGGCCAACGTCCTGACTTTC; CDR3aa: CASSQDSSGANVLTF
j_gene: TRBJ1-1; abundance: -; d_gene: -; v_gene: TRBV11-1; CDR3nt: TGTGCCAGCAGCTTAAAGGACGTTGAAGCTTTCTTT; CDR3aa: CASSLKDVEAFF
j_gene: TRBJ1-1; abundance: -; d_gene: TRBD1; v_gene: TRBV2; CDR3nt: TGTGCCAGTAAAGACGGGACAGGGAGGGTGGCTGAAGCTTTCTTT; CDR3aa: CASKDGTGRVAEAFF
j_gene: TRBJ2-7; abundance: -; d_gene: TRBD2; v_gene: TRBV27; CDR3nt: TGTGCCAGCAGTTCCCTAGGACTAGCGGTTACCTACGAGCAGTACTTC; CDR3aa: CASSSLGLAVTYEQYF
j_gene: TRBJ2-6; abundance: -; d_gene: TRBD2; v_gene: TRBV19; CDR3nt: TGTGCCAGTAGTGCGACGGGGGGGCCTGGTGGGGCCAACGTCCTGACTTTC; CDR3aa: CASSATGGPGGANVLTF
j_gene: TRBJ2-7; abundance: -; d_gene: -; v_gene: TRBV10-3; CDR3nt: TGTGCCATCAGGGGTTCTTACCCGGAACAGACAGGGGAGGGCGAGCAGTACTTC; CDR3aa: CAIRGSYPEQTGEGEQYF
j_gene: TRBJ2-7; abundance: -; d_gene: -; v_gene: TRBV5-4; CDR3nt: TGTGCCAGCAGCTTGGGCCACCTCGAGCAGTACTTC; CDR3aa: CASSLGHLEQYF
j_gene: TRBJ2-7; abundance: -; d_gene: -; v_gene: TRBV18; CDR3nt: TGTGCCAGCTCACGACCCGGGTTCCTCTCCCCCCACGAGCAGTACTTC; CDR3aa: CASSRPGFLSPHEQYF
j_gene: TRBJ2-7; abundance: -; d_gene: TRBD2; v_gene: TRBV13; CDR3nt: TGTGCCAGCAGCCCACGTGGCCGGGGGGTAGTCTCCTACGAGCAGTACTTC; CDR3aa: CASSPRGRGVVSYEQYF
j_gene: TRBJ2-7; abundance: few; d_gene: -; v_gene: TRBV29-1; CDR3nt: TGCAGCGTCGTTGGGGGGGCAGGCCAAGCTGGAAAGCAGTACTTC; CDR3aa: CSVVGGAGQAGKQYF
j_gene: TRBJ2-3; abundance: -; d_gene: TRBD1; v_gene: TRBV2; CDR3nt: TGTGCCAGCACACCACAGGGGCTGGGCACAGATACGCAGTATTTT; CDR3aa: CASTPQGLGTDTQYF
j_gene: TRBJ1-2; abundance: -; d_gene: TRBD1; v_gene: TRBV28; CDR3nt: TGTGCCAGCCAGGACAGGGTTGACAATGGCTACACCTTC; CDR3aa: CASQDRVDNGYTF
j_gene: TRBJ2-2; abundance: -; d_gene: -; v_gene: TRBV2; CDR3nt: TGTGCCAGCAGAATCCAGGGGGGCGGGGAGCTGTTTTTT; CDR3aa: CASRIQGGGELFF
j_gene: TRBJ1-1; abundance: -; d_gene: -; v_gene: TRBV14; CDR3nt: TGTGCCAGCAGCAAATCCATGAACACTGAAGCTTTCTTT; CDR3aa: CASSKSMNTEAFF
j_gene: TRBJ2-7; abundance: -; d_gene: TRBD2; v_gene: TRBV5-6; CDR3nt: TGTGCCAGCAGCTTAGGGACTAGCGGGAGATGGCTTTACGAGCAGTACTTC; CDR3aa: CASSLGTSGRWLYEQYF
j_gene: TRBJ2-1; abundance: -; d_gene: -; v_gene: TRBV7-6; CDR3nt: TGTGCCAGCAGCTTTGGGTCGGGGGATGAGCAGTTCTTC; CDR3aa: CASSFGSGDEQFF